The 22 T cell receptor beta chains below were found in one sample sequenced in a study of shared clonotypes between healthy human individuals. The method was immunoSEQ multiplex PCR; TCRdb's version includes in-frame clones alone and lacks a portion of them. The sample holds about 710,000 clones; 55% to 75% are singletons and the top ten take over 1.5%. The sample consisted of memory CD4+ T cells sorted from blood. The sample's subset: CD45RA-negative fraction. These receptors came from a woman aged 25-40 years in good health.

V gene TRBV5-4 combines with J gene TRBJ2-5, with a weak D call TRBD1 (6 bases). There are 14 residues in the CDR3. CDR1 and CDR2 (germline): SGHNT, YYREEE (reference sequence). V lost 3 bases to trimming and J lost 0 bases, with 9 bases between them. CDR3 DNA sequence: TGTGCCAGCAGCTCCGGACAGAACCAAGAGACCCAGTACTTC. As protein: CASSSGQNQETQYF.

The V call is TRBV5-4, the J call TRBJ2-5; TRBD1 agrees at 8 bases. Germline CDR1 and CDR2: SGHNT and YYREEE (reference sequence). The CDR3 consists of 14 residues. The J segment lost 10 bases and the V segment lost 4 bases, leaving 12 bases of the junction unmatched. The CDR3 here is CASSPDRAAGGQYF. The CDR3 bases are TGTGCCAGCAGCCCGGACAGGGCGGCTGGAGGCCAGTACTTC.

The chain recombines TRBV7-9 with TRBJ2-7; D unresolved. Germline CDR1 is SEHNR and CDR2 is FQNEAQ (reference sequence). Trimming removed 1 base at V and 2 bases at J, with 12 bases between. The CDR3 extends over 15 amino acids. The CDR3 coding sequence is TGTGCCAGCAGCTTAGTTTCGTGGGCCCCCTACGAGCAGTACTTC. Its translation is CASSLVSWAPYEQYF.

The chain carries TRBV27 and TRBJ2-7; 7 nucleotides match TRBD2. This CDR3 is 13 amino acids long. CDR1 and CDR2 from the germline V gene are MNHEY and SMNVEV (reference sequence). J gave up 6 bases and V 5 bases, and 7 bases lay outside the gene matches. Here the CDR3 reads CASSRREYAEQYF. The CDR3, as DNA: TGTGCCAGCAGTAGGCGGGAGTATGCCGAGCAGTACTTC.

This chain connects TRBV7-9 to TRBJ2-5; TRBD2 matches 14 bases. The CDR3 is made up of 18 amino acids. Germline V gene lookup returns CDR1 SEHNR and CDR2 FQNEAQ (reference sequence). Germline trimming cut 5 bases from V and 2 bases from J; bases unmatched to any gene: 10. The CDR3 loop reads CASSAAPGLAGDQETQYF. CDR3 sequence (DNA): TGTGCCAGCAGCGCCGCCCCGGGACTAGCGGGAGATCAAGAGACCCAGTACTTC.

The chain is built from TRBV5-1 and TRBJ2-7; 9 bases are shared with TRBD2. The V and J ends lost 4 bases and 6 bases, in that order; junction bases with no gene match: 14. This CDR3 has 16 amino acids. CDR1 is SGHRS, CDR2 YFSETQ, per germline. CDR3 sequence (DNA): TGCGCCAGCAGCCTGTTGGGCGGGAGGGCCTCTTCCGAGCAGTACTTC. It is translated as CASSLLGGRASSEQYF.

The sample holds a few counts of this clone. The gene calls are TRBV28 and TRBJ1-5; D remains unclear. The CDR3 has 13 amino acids. Trimming stripped 6 bases from V and 8 bases from J, with 14 bases between. Germline-derived CDR1 and CDR2 are MDHEN and SYDVKM. Here the CDR3 reads CASRFWVGEPQHF. The CDR3 coding sequence is TGTGCCAGCAGATTCTGGGTGGGCGAGCCCCAGCATTTT.

The chain links TRBV6-5 to TRBJ2-7; D could derive from TRBD1 or TRBD2 (5 bases each). Trimming left V 2 bases short and J 2 bases short, with 10 bases between. The germline CDR1 and CDR2 sequences are MNHEY and SVGAGI. The CDR3 is 14 residues long. The chain's CDR3 is CASSYGGDPYEQYF. CDR3 bases: TGTGCCAGCAGTTACGGTGGGGACCCCTACGAGCAGTACTTC.

This clone was seen many times. The same CDR3 arises from other DNA sequences in this sample as well. V is TRBV11-2 and J is TRBJ2-7, with no clear D. Per germline, CDR1 SGHAT and CDR2 FQNNGV. CDR3 size: 12 residues. V lost 0 bases and J lost 4, with 4 bases in between. In DNA form, the CDR3 reads TGTGCCAGCAGCTTAGATCGATACGAGCAGTACTTC. Translating gives CASSLDRYEQYF.

This chain joins TRBV28 and TRBJ2-1; D is undetermined. V lost 4 bases to trimming and J lost 6 bases, with 13 bases between them. The CDR3 is 14 amino acids. Germline V CDR1 and CDR2: MDHEN, SYDVKM. The CDR3 spells CASSSPGNSNEQFF. CDR3 sequence (DNA): TGTGCCAGCAGTTCCCCCGGTAACAGCAATGAGCAGTTCTTC.

This clone was detected once. The chain has TRBV7-8 and TRBJ1-1; 7 bases are a match to TRBD1. With V trimmed by 5 bases and J by 6 bases, 6 bases remained unmatched. This CDR3 comprises 13 residues. From germline, CDR1 is SGHVS and CDR2 FQNEAQ. The CDR3, as DNA: TGTGCCAGCAGCCCGCGACAGGGCCCTGAAGCTTTCTTT. Amino acid sequence: CASSPRQGPEAFF.

This sequence joins TRBV29-1 and TRBJ1-1; a weak D match, TRBD1 (6 bases). CDR3 size: 15 residues. V gave up 4 bases and J gave up 0 bases, with 15 bases separating them. CDR1 and CDR2 (germline): SQVTM, ANQGSEA. The CDR3 bases are TGCAGCGTTGCCCCCGTGGACAGAATGAACACTGAAGCTTTCTTT. Translated: CSVAPVDRMNTEAFF.

This chain joins TRBV6-6 and TRBJ2-7, with 12 positions matching TRBD2. The CDR3 sequence is 15 residues long. Germline V gene data show CDR1 as MNHNY and CDR2 as SVGAGI (reference sequence). Losses at the gene ends were 5 bases for V and 2 bases for J; bases not matched to a gene: 4. CDR3 coding DNA: TGTGCCAGCAGTGACGGACTAGCGGGAACCTACGAGCAGTACTTC. Translating it yields CASSDGLAGTYEQYF.

The genes are TRBV10-1 and TRBJ2-1, with unresolved D. The CDR3 contains 9 residues. Looked up from germline, CDR1 is WNHNN and CDR2 is SYGVQD (reference sequence). V was shortened by 11 bases and J by 7 bases, with 6 bases between the two germline ends. CDR3 nucleotides: TGCGCCCTCGGTAATGAGCAGTTCTTC. Its protein product is CALGNEQFF.

This clone appeared a few times. The V gene is TRBV2, the J gene TRBJ2-5, with D unresolved. From germline, CDR1 is SNHLY and CDR2 FYNNEI. Deletions cut 6 bases from V and 3 bases from J, with 5 bases between. The CDR3 sequence is 11 residues long. CDR3: CASRVEETQYF. The CDR3 DNA sequence: TGTGCCAGCAGGGTAGAAGAGACCCAGTACTTC.

The V call is TRBV6-1, the J call TRBJ1-1; no clear D gene. Germline CDR1 reads MNHNS; CDR2 reads SASEGT. The CDR3 consists of 15 residues. V was shortened by 2 bases and J by 4 bases, with 14 bases between the two germline ends. CDR3 protein: CASSESPVGGTEAFF. CDR3 DNA sequence: TGTGCCAGCAGTGAATCCCCCGTGGGAGGCACTGAAGCTTTCTTT.

V and J are TRBV5-1 and TRBJ1-1; possible D gene TRBD1, 5 bases. The V end was cut by 5 bases, the J end by 11 bases, with 13 bases between. CDR3 length: 11 residues. CDR1 is SGHRS, CDR2 YFSETQ, per germline. This CDR3 reads CASSTGRGAFF. DNA of the CDR3: TGCGCCAGCAGTACAGGAAGGGGTGCTTTCTTT.

V is TRBV6-5 and J is TRBJ2-5; 8 nucleotides line up with TRBD1. The CDR3 loop spans 14 amino acids. Germline CDR1 and CDR2: MNHEY and SVGAGI. Trimming cost V 6 bases and J 2 bases; bases outside gene matches: 5. The CDR3: CASSRGRIQETQYF. For the CDR3, the DNA is TGTGCCAGCAGCAGGGGGCGCATACAAGAGACCCAGTACTTC.

The chain links TRBV5-1 to TRBJ1-6; a possible D gene is TRBD1 (5 bases). Between the trimmed V and J ends, which lost 0 bases and 1 base, there was a span of 8 bases. CDR1 is SGHRS and CDR2 is YFSETQ in the germline V gene. The CDR3 totals 16 residues. CDR3 region: CASSLEGASYNSPLHF. Written as DNA, the CDR3 is TGCGCCAGCAGCTTGGAAGGGGCTTCCTATAATTCACCCCTCCACTTT.

J is TRBJ2-6 and V is TRBV10-1; 12 nucleotides line up with TRBD1. The CDR3 has 17 amino acids. The V gene end was trimmed by 6 bases and the J gene end by 2 bases; junction bases not matched to a gene: 5. The germline CDR1 and CDR2 sequences are WNHNN and SYGVQD (reference sequence). Here the CDR3 reads CASSPGQGAPGANVLTF. For the CDR3, the DNA is TGCGCCAGCAGCCCGGGACAGGGGGCTCCTGGGGCCAACGTCCTGACTTTC.

V is TRBV28 and J is TRBJ2-7; tentative D call: TRBD1 (6 bases). Looked up from germline, CDR1 is MDHEN and CDR2 is SYDVKM. V was shortened by 2 bases and J by 1 base, with 9 bases between the two germline ends. The CDR3 consists of 14 residues. The CDR3 DNA reads TGTGCCAGCAGTTTAAGAGGGGGATCCTACGAGCAGTACTTC. This codes for CASSLRGGSYEQYF.

This rearrangement joins TRBV5-4 to TRBJ2-3; D gene uncertain. CDR1 SGHNT and CDR2 YYREEE come from the germline V gene (reference sequence). V lost 0 bases and J 2 bases, leaving 13 bases between the germline ends. This CDR3 is 16 amino acids long. The CDR3 sequence is CASSLAEVPATDTQYF. The CDR3 DNA is TGTGCCAGCAGCTTGGCCGAGGTACCGGCCACAGATACGCAGTATTTT.